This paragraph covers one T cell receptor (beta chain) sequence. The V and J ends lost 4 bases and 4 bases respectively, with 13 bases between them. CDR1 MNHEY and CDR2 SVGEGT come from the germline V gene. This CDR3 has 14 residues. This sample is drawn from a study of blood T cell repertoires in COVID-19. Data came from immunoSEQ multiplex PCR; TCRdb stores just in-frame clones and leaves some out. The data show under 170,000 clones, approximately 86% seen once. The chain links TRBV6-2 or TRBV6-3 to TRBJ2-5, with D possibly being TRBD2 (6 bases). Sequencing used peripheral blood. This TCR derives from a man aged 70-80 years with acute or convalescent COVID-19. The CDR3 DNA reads TGTGCCAGCAGTTTAGCGGTCTCCCGAGAGACCCAGTACTTC. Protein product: CASSLAVSRETQYF.